The rows below give T cell receptor beta chains drawn from one sample of a study of blood T cell repertoires in COVID-19. Assay used: immunoSEQ multiplex PCR; TCRdb lists only in-frame clones, some missing. The table includes about 220,000 clones, roughly 88% detected once. The sequenced sample consisted of PBMCs or T cells enriched from blood (not recorded which). Source of these receptors: a woman aged 40 to 55 with acute COVID-19. Both conserved end residues are part of each CDR3. Fields, in order: J gene, clone size, CDR3 length, D gene, V gene, CDR3 protein, CDR3 DNA. D genes are given only for firm matches. Part of the rows lack a size; the others show once, few, many or a class for expanded clones.

TRBJ2-5,NA,13,NA,TRBV7-8,CASSQTWVETQYF,TGTGCCAGCAGCCAGACTTGGGTGGAGACCCAGTACTTC
TRBJ1-2,NA,14,NA,TRBV5-4,CASSFRGVGYGYTF,TGTGCCAGCAGCTTCCGGGGAGTTGGATATGGCTACACCTTC
TRBJ1-6,NA,14,NA,TRBV18,CASSLADSGSPLHF,TGTGCCAGCTCTCTTGCCGACTCCGGTTCGCCCCTCCACTTT
TRBJ1-2,NA,13,TRBD1,TRBV9,CASSLGQDYGYTF,TGTGCCAGCAGCCTAGGACAGGACTATGGCTACACCTTC
TRBJ1-1,once,15,TRBD1,TRBV7-6,CASSPGTGIYAEAFF,TGTGCCAGCAGCCCCGGGACAGGCATTTACGCTGAAGCTTTCTTT
TRBJ1-2,NA,12,NA,TRBV6-6,CASSLGEYGYTF,TGTGCCAGCAGTCTAGGGGAATATGGCTACACCTTC
TRBJ2-3,NA,14,TRBD2,TRBV19,CASSRGLESDTQYF,TGTGCCAGTAGTAGAGGACTAGAGTCAGATACGCAGTATTTT
TRBJ2-1,NA,17,NA,TRBV6-2/TRBV6-3,CASSYPVTGLRSAEQFF,TGTGCCAGCAGTTATCCGGTTACAGGGTTACGCTCAGCGGAGCAGTTCTTC
TRBJ1-2,NA,16,NA,TRBV16,CASSHLQGREDYGYTF,TGTGCCAGCAGCCACTTACAAGGCAGGGAGGACTATGGCTACACCTTC
TRBJ1-2,NA,14,NA,TRBV5-1,CASSLTDTSYGYTF,TGCGCCAGCAGCCTCACCGACACCTCCTATGGCTACACCTTC
TRBJ1-2,once,17,TRBD1,TRBV4-1,CASSQVRIRGPNYGYTF,TGCGCCAGCAGCCAAGTTAGGATTAGGGGGCCTAACTATGGCTACACCTTC
TRBJ1-1,NA,11,NA,TRBV15,CATSIRDSAFF,TGTGCCACCAGCATAAGGGACTCGGCTTTCTTT